This T cell receptor beta chain was profiled in a study of shared clonotypes between healthy human individuals (dated by TCRdb to about 2020). For the study in its entirety: The cohort included three men and a couple of women between 18 and 49 years of age. To increase sequencing depth and limit assay-specific biases, different laboratories used diverse techniques to prepare libraries and sequence TCR repertoires. The study deeply sequenced blood TCR repertoires of about five healthy adults to estimate repertoire size and the extent of clonotype sharing between individuals. Per donor, leukapheresis produced somewhere between about 0.8 and 9.5 billion PBMCs. For each donor, three plates each were used for CD4 naive and CD4 memory, two plates were used for CD8 naive, and one plate was used for CD8 memory.

Overall study outcomes, separate from this receptor: Compared with non-shared clonotypes, clonotypes shared by all four sorted-subset donors had higher generation probabilities. Pairwise subsampling indicated that sequencing depth was expected to affect the degree of clonotype sharing among donors. Because the study included a small number of donors, the genetic and exposure-history diversity represented was limited. Across four donors, about 5% of naive CD4, roughly 3.8% of naive CD8, around 2.1% of memory CD4, and about 0.44% of memory CD8 clonotypes were shared. Naive subsets generally had larger estimated clonotype richness than memory subsets. Rarefaction of sorted-subset datasets indicated incomplete sequencing despite the large sequencing depth. Sampling was limited to blood, and TCR repertoires in tissue likely differ from TCR repertoires in blood.

Using the deep immunoSEQ assay, multiplex PCR amplified TCR CDR3 regions from genomic DNA. Genomic DNA extracted from each cell subset was distributed evenly over all wells of several immunoSEQ 96-well plates, and each plate served as one replicate. For sorted subsets, approximately 210 ng genomic DNA, equal to about 30,000 T cell genomes, was loaded into each replicate PCR. The purified libraries were quantified using a Qubit 3.0 fluorometer, sized with a Bioanalyzer 2100, and then quantified again using the KAPA Library Quantification kit. A separate single-read 150-cycle Illumina NextSeq 550 flow cell was used to sequence each immunoSEQ 96-well plate. In the source study's methods: Because the immunoSEQ output included only junctional sequences and no quality scores, the filtering could not be the same as the filtering used for full-length reads. To assign V/J genes and CDR3, sequences were annotated against IMGT germline references using PyIR, a Python wrapper for IgBLAST v1.9. Reads were filtered out if the reads had weak V/J assignments (E-value above 1e-6), no CDR3, stop codons, out-of-frame junctions, or ambiguous translated residues. V3J clonotypes were defined as sequences sharing an identical inferred V gene, J gene, and CDR3 amino acid sequence. The percentage overlap between two repertoires was calculated by dividing the number of shared unique clonotypes by the size of the smaller repertoire. Repertoire richness was assessed with RTK rarefaction, the Chao1 estimator, and Recon v2.1 estimates of unobserved clonotypes. OLGA was used to compute generation probabilities for all TCRbeta clonotypes that the gDNA method yielded from four donors. The table was pulled from immuneACCESS by TCRdb, which kept in-frame rearrangements only. Such tables lose some clones; where checked, under half of the loss comes from unresolved V genes, and the rest has no known cause. V and J calls and clone size come straight from that table; D and trimming were deduced from the DNA. The sample profile shows hundreds of thousands of clones; 90% to 95% of them were found once. Around 0.12% of the sample is in the top ten clones.

As regards this clone: Its cognate antigen has yet to be identified. No much larger clone exists at a distance of one base, and base qualities are not known.

For the CD8 naive samples, CD45RO-negative cells were positively selected for CCR7, yielding a CD45RA+CCR7+ population from which TemRA cells were excluded. Healthy HIV-negative adults with no recently reported acute infections or vaccinations were included as donors. Only Caucasian adults living in Nashville, Tennessee, USA were represented among the donors. Blood was obtained by leukapheresis, after which PBMCs were separated by Ficoll-Histopaque density gradient centrifugation and cryopreserved in liquid nitrogen vapor phase. Purity and quantity of every magnetically sorted T cell population were checked by analytical flow cytometry. Genomic DNA was isolated from every sorted fraction and measured by UV absorbance on a Nanodrop 2000c. Looking up the germline V gene yields CDR1 SGHAT and CDR2 FQNNGV. From cysteine to phenylalanine, the CDR3 is 14 amino acids long. Only the CDR3 part of the read is kept: 42 bases, read in frame from the first base. The germline V and J ends show losses of 1 base and 6 bases respectively, and no gene match explains 5 bases of the junction.

The chain couples TRBV11-2 to TRBJ1-1, and TRBD1 matches 7 of the central bases. This sequence originates from a woman aged 25 to 39 in good health. Sequencing input: naive CD8+ T cells sorted from blood. This specimen's cell subset or site label, interpreted: CD45RA+CCR7+. The CDR3 in this case is CASSLGQGGPEAFF. The DNA sequence reads TGTGCCAGCAGCTTAGGGCAGGGGGGTCCTGAAGCTTTCTTT.